This TCR beta chain was documented in a study of shared clonotypes between healthy human individuals. Generated by immunoSEQ multiplex PCR, the TCRdb table keeps only in-frame clones and is missing some. The sample contains about 2 million clones, 85% to 95% of which appear only once. The CDR3 has 18 residues. Germline assignment: CDR1 SGHAT and CDR2 FQNNGV. V lost 5 bases, J lost 2 bases, and 18 bases stayed unmatched. Naive CD8 cells lacked CD45RO, underwent positive selection for CCR7 and left out terminally differentiated effector memory CD45RA+ cells. The sequenced sample was naive CD8+ T cells sorted from blood. The rearrangement joins TRBV11-2 to TRBJ2-7, with 7 bases fitting TRBD2. The sequence was collected from a man younger than 30 in good health. CDR3 coding DNA: TGTGCCAGCAGCCCCGGGGGTGGTGGCACGGGAGGCCCCTACGAGCAGTACTTC. Amino acids: CASSPGGGGTGGPYEQYF.